The 28 T cell receptor beta chains below all came from one sample that was sequenced in a study of blood T cell repertoires in COVID-19. The table came from immunoSEQ multiplex PCR; TCRdb's copy has only in-frame clones and leaves some out. The sample holds 250,000 to 300,000 clones, 70% to 90% seen once. The material sequenced was peripheral blood. The receptors come from a man aged 55 to 70 who had recovered from COVID-19.

The rearrangement links TRBV3-1 (or the pseudogene TRBV3-2) to TRBJ1-1; D may be TRBD1 (5 bases). Between the trimmed V and J ends, which lost 0 bases and 5 bases, there was a span of 10 bases. The V gene's germline CDR1 is LGHDT and CDR2 YNNKEL (reference sequence). This CDR3 comprises 14 residues. The CDR3 spells CASSQDFGGTEAFF. CDR3 nucleotide sequence: TGTGCCAGCAGCCAAGATTTCGGGGGAACTGAAGCTTTCTTT.

This chain links TRBV5-1 with TRBJ2-1, with 8 bases fitting TRBD2. Germline V CDR1 and CDR2: SGHRS, YFSETQ. This CDR3 spans 13 amino acids. J lost 0 bases, V lost 9 bases, and 2 bases had no gene match. CDR3 residues: CATGGGSYNEQFF. The CDR3, as DNA: TGCGCCACCGGGGGGGGCTCCTACAATGAGCAGTTCTTC. The entire variable domain, with the rest obtained from reference TRBV5-1 and TRBJ2-1, is as follows: KAGVTQTPRYLIKTRGQQVTLSCSPISGHRSVSWYQQTPGQGLQFLFEYFSETQRNKGNFPGRFSGRQFSNSRSEMNVSTLELGDSALYLCATGGGSYNEQFFGPGTRLTVL.

The chain links TRBV6-5 to TRBJ1-2; perhaps TRBD1 as D (5 bases). This CDR3 spans 12 amino acids. Germline values: CDR1 MNHEY, CDR2 SVGAGI. With 8 bases removed from V and 6 bases from J, the gap between germline ends came to 13 bases. CDR3 DNA: TGTGCCAGCGGGGGGATGAAGCATGGCTACACCTTC. Its protein product is CASGGMKHGYTF.

The rearrangement joins TRBV5-1 to TRBJ1-3, with TRBD1 identical over 10 bases. The CDR3 sequence is 14 residues long. V was clipped by 6 bases and J by 11 bases; unmatched bases: 11. CDR1 is SGHRS and CDR2 is YFSETQ in the germline V gene. CDR3 loop: CASTPGDRGRAIYF. DNA for the CDR3: TGCGCCAGCACCCCGGGTGACAGGGGGCGCGCCATATATTTT. Full variable domain (outside the CDR3, taken from reference TRBV5-1 and TRBJ1-3): KAGVTQTPRYLIKTRGQQVTLSCSPISGHRSVSWYQQTPGQGLQFLFEYFSETQRNKGNFPGRFSGRQFSNSRSEMNVSTLELGDSALYLCASTPGDRGRAIYFGEGSWLTVV.

CDR3 coding DNA: TGTGCCAGCTCACCAGATAGCGGGGCAACATACGAGCAGTACTTC. Its protein product is CASSPDSGATYEQYF. The chain is built from TRBV18 and TRBJ2-7; TRBD2 matches at 8 bases. Germline V lookup: CDR1 KGHSH, CDR2 LQKENI. V lost 2 bases to trimming and J lost 4 bases; unmatched junction nucleotides: 7. There are 15 residues in the CDR3.

This clone appeared once. The chain recombines TRBV3-1 (or the pseudogene TRBV3-2) with TRBJ1-1; tentatively, D is TRBD1 (6 bases). The CDR3 sequence is 13 residues long. The ends were cut back, 4 bases at V and 8 bases at J, with 14 bases in the middle. Per germline, CDR1 LGHDT and CDR2 YNNKEL (reference sequence). Written as DNA, the CDR3 is TGTGCCAGCAGCCGGGCAGGGGCAGGGGAAGCTTTCTTT. Amino acids: CASSRAGAGEAFF.

This clone was counted only a few times. This chain's CDR3 is CASRPDSSQLFF. The CDR3 DNA follows: TGTGCCAGCAGGCCTGACTCTTCGCAGCTGTTTTTT. The rearrangement joins TRBV12-3 or TRBV12-4 to TRBJ2-2, with D hard to call. Trimming left V 6 bases short and J 12 bases short, with 14 bases between. There are 12 residues in the CDR3.

The chain couples TRBV5-4 to TRBJ2-7; the D is unclear. CDR1 is SGHNT and CDR2 is YYREEE in the germline V gene (reference sequence). The CDR3 has 13 amino acids. Trimming stripped 2 bases from V and 9 bases from J, with 15 bases between. CDR3 in DNA: TGTGCCAGCAGCTTAGACTCCAAGGCCGGGCAGTACTTC. Residues: CASSLDSKAGQYF.

As regards this clone: The same CDR3 arises from other DNA sequences in this sample as well. The rearrangement uses TRBV7-2 and TRBJ2-3; a weak D match, TRBD2 (5 bases). CDR1 is SGHTA, CDR2 FQGNSA, per germline. Trimming removed 2 bases from V and 0 bases from J, with 12 bases in between. CDR3 length: 16 amino acids. The CDR3: CASSLLGADSTDTQYF. CDR3 DNA: TGTGCCAGCAGCTTACTCGGAGCGGATAGCACAGATACGCAGTATTTT.

This chain connects TRBV7-3 to TRBJ2-1, with a weak D call TRBD1 (6 bases). Per the germline V gene, CDR1 is SGHTA and CDR2 is FQGTGA. The CDR3 loop spans 15 amino acids. V lost 6 bases and J 0 bases, leaving 12 bases between the germline ends. The chain's CDR3 is CASSLQGSSYNEQFF. CDR3 nucleotides: TGTGCCAGCAGTTTACAGGGAAGCTCCTACAATGAGCAGTTCTTC.

V and J are TRBV7-7 and TRBJ2-7; a possible D gene is TRBD2 (5 bases). V was shortened by 5 bases and J by 4 bases, with 12 bases between the two germline ends. Germline V gene sequence: CDR1 SSHAT, CDR2 FNYEAQ (reference sequence). The CDR3 has 13 amino acids. This CDR3 is CASSPSSGYEQYF. The DNA of the CDR3 is TGTGCCAGCAGCCCCTCCAGCGGTTACGAGCAGTACTTC.

The rearrangement joins TRBV2 to TRBJ1-5; the match to TRBD1 covers 7 bases. This CDR3 comprises 14 residues. Germline-derived CDR1 and CDR2 are SNHLY and FYNNEI. The V gene end was trimmed by 3 bases and the J gene end by 8 bases; junction bases not matched to a gene: 7. The CDR3 DNA reads as TGTGCCAGCAGTGAGGGGACAGTGGTTAAGCCCCAGCATTTT. Translating it yields CASSEGTVVKPQHF.

CDR3 in amino acids: CASSEAMGTPGETQYF. DNA for the CDR3: TGTGCCAGCAGTGAAGCGATGGGGACTCCCGGGGAGACCCAGTACTTC. The chain combines TRBV6-1 with TRBJ2-5; perhaps TRBD2 as D (6 bases). Germline values: CDR1 MNHNS, CDR2 SASEGT. V dropped 0 bases and J dropped 5 bases, with 16 bases sitting between them. The CDR3 has 16 amino acids.

V gene TRBV27 combines with J gene TRBJ2-1; 14 bases align to TRBD2. The CDR3 contains 17 residues. The V segment lost 5 bases and the J segment 8 bases; nucleotides outside the gene matches: 11. CDR1 and CDR2 from the germline V gene are MNHEY and SMNVEV (reference sequence). CDR3 sequence (DNA): TGTGCCAGCAGTCCCCAGACTAGCGGGGGGGCCTTGTATGAGCAGTTCTTC. Its translation is CASSPQTSGGALYEQFF.

The chain is built from TRBV5-6 and TRBJ1-2; a weak D match, TRBD1 (5 bases). The germline CDR1 and CDR2 sequences are SGHDT and YYEEEE. Trimming took 0 bases from V and 0 from J, leaving 12 bases between them. The CDR3 runs to 16 residues. For the CDR3, the DNA is TGTGCCAGCAGCTTGGGGGGCCAAGGGGCTAACTATGGCTACACCTTC. Its translation is CASSLGGQGANYGYTF.

The gene calls are TRBV5-4 and TRBJ2-5; 11 bases are shared with TRBD2. The germline V gene has CDR1 SGHNT and CDR2 YYREEE (reference sequence). The CDR3 length is 17 residues. With 3 bases clipped from V and 2 bases from J, the junction kept 9 bases outside the gene matches. DNA for the CDR3: TGTGCCAGCAGCTCCAGGCGGCTAGCGGGGGGACAAGAGACCCAGTACTTC. Its protein product is CASSSRRLAGGQETQYF.

The chain carries TRBV6-1 and TRBJ2-3; the D gene is possibly TRBD2 (5 bases). V was clipped by 2 bases and J by 2 bases, with 11 bases between them. The germline V gene has CDR1 MNHNS and CDR2 SASEGT. The CDR3 totals 15 residues. CDR3 region: CASSERRRTTDTQYF. In DNA form, the CDR3 reads TGTGCCAGCAGTGAAAGAAGGAGGACCACAGATACGCAGTATTTT.

CDR3 sequence reads: CASSEPGANANYGYTF. In DNA form, the CDR3 reads TGTGCCAGCAGCGAGCCAGGGGCAAATGCTAACTATGGCTACACCTTC. The genes are TRBV21-1 and TRBJ1-2; the table gives TRBD1 as D, unverified against the DNA. TRBV21-1 is recorded as a pseudogene. CDR3 size: 16 residues.

The chain employs TRBV11-2 and TRBJ2-1; 9 bases line up with TRBD2. In germline, CDR1 is SGHAT, CDR2 FQNNGV. The CDR3 is made up of 17 amino acids. With V trimmed by 5 bases and J by 0 bases, 8 bases remained unmatched. The CDR3 reads CASSPSGIPSSYNEQFF. The CDR3 region has the DNA TGTGCCAGCAGCCCTAGCGGGATTCCGAGCTCCTACAATGAGCAGTTCTTC.

The V and J genes are TRBV5-1 and TRBJ2-7; 9 bases are a match to TRBD1. The J segment lost 2 bases and the V segment lost 4 bases, leaving 7 bases of the junction unmatched. Per germline, CDR1 SGHRS and CDR2 YFSETQ. The CDR3 has 15 residues. DNA for the CDR3: TGCGCCAGCAGCCCCGGGACAGGGTGGGCCTACGAGCAGTACTTC. Translating it yields CASSPGTGWAYEQYF.

This chain uses TRBV7-6 with TRBJ2-2, with 7 bases aligning to TRBD1. Germline V gene data show CDR1 as SGHVS and CDR2 as FNYEAQ. CDR3 length: 16 residues. Trimming cost V 4 bases and J 0 bases; bases outside gene matches: 5. The CDR3 bases are TGTGCCAGCAGCTCGCCGGGACAGACGAACACCGGGGAGCTGTTTTTT. Encoded protein: CASSSPGQTNTGELFF.

This clone was counted a few times. The chain carries TRBV5-1 and TRBJ2-1; TRBD2 might be the D (6 bases). V was pared by 4 bases and J by 9 bases, with 11 bases between. This CDR3 has 12 amino acids. The germline CDR1 and CDR2 sequences are SGHRS and YFSETQ. This CDR3 reads CASSREISEQFF. Here the CDR3 DNA reads TGCGCCAGCAGCCGGGAGATTAGTGAGCAGTTCTTC.

The genes are TRBV28 and TRBJ1-5, with 8 nucleotides matching TRBD1. The CDR3 sequence is 14 residues long. Germline V CDR1 and CDR2: MDHEN, SYDVKM. After removal of 6 bases from V and 2 bases from J, the junction contained 3 bases not matched to a gene. CDR3 bases: TGTGCCAGCAGGGACAGGGTGGGCAATCAGCCCCAGCATTTT. Translated, it gives CASRDRVGNQPQHF.

This clone was seen a single time. CDR3 sequence reads: CASSLTGDMNTEAFF. CDR3 nucleotides: TGCGCCAGCAGCTTGACAGGCGACATGAACACTGAAGCTTTCTTT. The chain recombines TRBV5-1 with TRBJ1-1; tentatively, D is TRBD1 (5 bases). Trimming took off 1 base at V and 0 bases at J, with 10 bases between the two ends. This CDR3 contains 15 residues. Germline CDR1 and CDR2: SGHRS and YFSETQ.

The genes are TRBV5-1 and TRBJ2-5; D is ambiguous. Trimming removed 2 bases at V and 4 bases at J, with 12 bases between. Germline V lookup: CDR1 SGHRS, CDR2 YFSETQ. This CDR3 contains 14 residues. The CDR3: CASSLSSRRETQYF. CDR3 coding DNA: TGCGCCAGCAGCTTATCGAGCAGGCGAGAGACCCAGTACTTC.

V usage is TRBV7-2 and J usage is TRBJ2-1, with D possibly being TRBD2 (6 bases). The germline V and J ends were trimmed by 4 bases and 7 bases, with 11 bases remaining between them. This CDR3 has 13 residues. CDR1 is SGHTA and CDR2 is FQGNSA in the germline V gene. CDR3 in amino acids: CASSSGTGNEQFF. The CDR3 region has the DNA TGTGCCAGCAGCTCCGGGACTGGGAATGAGCAGTTCTTC.

DNA for the CDR3: TGTGCCAGCAGCTTAGGGCAGGGAGGTGACAATGAGCAGTTCTTC. Translated, it gives CASSLGQGGDNEQFF. The V call is TRBV7-9, the J call TRBJ2-1; TRBD2 is a possible D gene (6 bases). V gave up 1 base and J gave up 5 bases, with 12 bases separating them. The CDR3 extends over 15 amino acids. CDR1 is SEHNR and CDR2 is FQNEAQ in the germline V gene (reference sequence).

V is TRBV9 and J is TRBJ2-2; 8 bases agree with TRBD1. After removal of 3 bases from V and 1 base from J, the junction contained 5 bases not matched to a gene. The germline gives CDR1 SGDLS, CDR2 YYNGEE. The CDR3 is 16 amino acids. The DNA of the CDR3 is TGTGCCAGCAGCGCTTCGGGACAGGTGAACACCGGGGAGCTGTTTTTT. As protein: CASSASGQVNTGELFF.